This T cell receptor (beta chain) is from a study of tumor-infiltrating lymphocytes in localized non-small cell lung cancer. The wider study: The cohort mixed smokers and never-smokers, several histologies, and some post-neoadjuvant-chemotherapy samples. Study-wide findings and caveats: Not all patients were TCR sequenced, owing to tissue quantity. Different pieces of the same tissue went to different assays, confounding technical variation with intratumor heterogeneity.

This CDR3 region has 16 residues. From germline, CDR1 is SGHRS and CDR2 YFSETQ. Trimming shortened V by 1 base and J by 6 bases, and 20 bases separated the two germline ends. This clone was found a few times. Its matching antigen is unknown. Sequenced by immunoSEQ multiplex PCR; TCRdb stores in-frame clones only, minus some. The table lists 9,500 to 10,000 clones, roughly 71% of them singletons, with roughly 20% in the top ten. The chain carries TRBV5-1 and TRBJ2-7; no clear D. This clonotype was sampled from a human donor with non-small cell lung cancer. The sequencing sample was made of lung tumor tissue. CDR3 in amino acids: CASSLSPGGPGTEQYF. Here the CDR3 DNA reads TGCGCCAGCAGCTTGAGCCCCGGCGGTCCCGGAACCGAGCAGTACTTC.